A selection of T cell receptor beta chains follows, all from one sample in a study of T cell repertoires in cytomegalovirus infection. A single record per CDR3 protein comes from TCRdb applying MiXCR to the reads. The sample carries 150,000 to 200,000 distinct CDR3 sequences, 28% recorded once. Specimen: PBMCs. These receptors all come from a human donor in good health (CMV status not recorded). Some clones in this sample may be carry-over from other donors' samples. The CDR3 runs from the conserved cysteine through the conserved F or W. The D gene is left open where the match is weak. Some rows have no size entry. The others give once, few or many, or a class for an expanded clone.

J: TRBJ1-3; V: TRBV12-3/TRBV12-4; D: -; length: 14; size: -; CDR3: CASSLRFGGNTIYF; DNA: TGTGCCAGCAGTCTGCGGTTTGGTGGAAACACCATATATTTT
J: TRBJ2-1; V: TRBV2; D: -; length: 13; size: -; CDR3: CASRAASYNEQFF; DNA: TGTGCCAGCAGGGCAGCCTCCTACAATGAGCAGTTCTTC
J: TRBJ2-1; V: TRBV14; D: TRBD1; length: 15; size: many; CDR3: CASSLTGTGYNEQFF; DNA: TGTGCCAGCAGCCTCACCGGGACAGGGTACAATGAGCAGTTCTTC
J: TRBJ1-1; V: TRBV28; D: -; length: 13; size: -; CDR3: CASSLPGDTEAFF; DNA: TGTGCCAGCAGTTTGCCGGGGGACACTGAAGCTTTCTTT
J: TRBJ1-2; V: TRBV7-9; D: -; length: 11; size: few; CDR3: CASSPDYGYTF; DNA: TGTGCCAGCAGCCCGGACTATGGCTACACCTTC
J: TRBJ2-2; V: TRBV7-2; D: TRBD2; length: 16; size: -; CDR3: CASSLSPSGDTGELFF; DNA: TGTGCCAGCAGCTTATCGCCTAGCGGGGACACCGGGGAGCTGTTTTTT
J: TRBJ1-1; V: TRBV7-9; D: -; length: 16; size: few; CDR3: CASSPRGGRQITEAFF; DNA: TGTGCCAGCAGCCCAAGGGGGGGCAGGCAAATCACTGAAGCTTTCTTT
J: TRBJ1-5; V: TRBV2; D: -; length: 12; size: -; CDR3: CASSEFLGPQHF; DNA: TGTGCCAGCAGTGAATTTTTAGGGCCCCAGCATTTT
J: TRBJ1-2; V: TRBV9; D: -; length: 14; size: -; CDR3: CASSADLTNYGYTF; DNA: TGTGCCAGCAGCGCGGACCTAACAAACTATGGCTACACCTTC
J: TRBJ1-3; V: TRBV7-2; D: -; length: 12; size: few; CDR3: CASSLTGTTIYF; DNA: TGTGCCAGCAGCTTAACAGGGACGACCATATATTTT
J: TRBJ1-2; V: TRBV7-4; D: -; length: 12; size: -; CDR3: CASSSDGDGYTF; DNA: TGTGCCAGCAGCTCGGACGGGGATGGCTACACCTTC
J: TRBJ2-2; V: TRBV27; D: TRBD1; length: 17; size: -; CDR3: CASSLYGTVKDTGELFF; DNA: TGTGCCAGCAGTTTATACGGGACAGTAAAAGACACCGGGGAGCTGTTTTTT
J: TRBJ2-2; V: TRBV11-2; D: -; length: 15; size: -; CDR3: CASSLGALGGGELFF; DNA: TGTGCCAGCAGCTTAGGAGCTCTGGGTGGCGGGGAGCTGTTTTTT
J: TRBJ2-7; V: TRBV7-8; D: TRBD2; length: 15; size: many; CDR3: CASSLTGGGVYEQYF; DNA: TGTGCCAGCAGCTTAACCGGTGGGGGGGTCTACGAGCAGTACTTC
J: TRBJ2-1; V: TRBV6-2/TRBV6-3; D: -; length: 15; size: -; CDR3: CASSYEGYSYNEQFF; DNA: TGTGCCAGCAGTTACGAGGGATACTCCTACAATGAGCAGTTCTTC
J: TRBJ1-5; V: TRBV28; D: -; length: 12; size: many; CDR3: CASSSGNQPQHF; DNA: TGTGCCAGCAGTTCAGGGAATCAGCCCCAGCATTTT
J: TRBJ2-5; V: TRBV7-9; D: -; length: 13; size: -; CDR3: CASMLSAQETQYF; DNA: TGTGCCAGTATGTTAAGTGCACAAGAGACCCAGTACTTC
J: TRBJ1-1; V: TRBV7-2; D: -; length: 13; size: -; CDR3: CASSLDVGDEAFF; DNA: TGTGCCAGCAGCTTAGACGTAGGGGATGAAGCTTTCTTT
J: TRBJ2-3; V: TRBV6-4; D: TRBD2; length: 15; size: few; CDR3: CASRAAGAHTDTQYF; DNA: TGTGCCAGCAGAGCAGCGGGGGCTCACACAGATACGCAGTATTTT
J: TRBJ1-1; V: TRBV7-9; D: -; length: 13; size: few; CDR3: CASSRGRDTEAFF; DNA: TGTGCCAGCAGCCGAGGAAGGGACACTGAAGCTTTCTTT